These 9 T cell receptor beta chains were sequenced from one sample in a study of regulatory T cells in long-lasting Graves disease. As for time point: persistent/refractory GD, antithyroid drugs over 5 years with positive TRAb. PBMCs were the source of the RNA used for TCR sequencing. Library construction for TCR beta used iRepertoire HTBI primers and Arm-PCR of CDR3 regions. TCRdb called the multiplex PCR reads again in MiXCR, with one record for every CDR3 protein. The table has around 400,000 distinct CDR3 sequences, roughly a fifth seen once. Sequencing used peripheral blood mononuclear cells (PBMCs), obtained when the disease was refractory, from a patient treated with antithyroid drugs. The receptors originated from a female donor with Graves disease.

The chain has TRBV7-9 and TRBJ2-2; TRBD2 matches 8 bases. The J segment lost 4 bases and the V segment lost 5 bases, leaving 9 bases of the junction unmatched. The germline gives CDR1 SEHNR, CDR2 FQNEAQ (reference sequence). The CDR3 is 16 residues long. The CDR3 region is CASSPSLAEFTGELFF. The CDR3, as DNA: TGTGCCAGCAGCCCGTCACTAGCGGAGTTCACCGGGGAGCTGTTTTTT.

A few counts support this clonotype. The chain recombines TRBV19 with TRBJ1-4; D is unresolved. CDR1 is LNHDA, CDR2 SQIVND, per germline (reference sequence). V lost 5 bases, J lost 7 bases, and 14 bases lay in between. The CDR3 is 14 residues long. The DNA of the CDR3 is TGTGCCAGTAGTCTCCGGGTCCCCCCTGAAAAACTGTTTTTT. This gives the protein CASSLRVPPEKLFF.

Comment on this clonotype: Possible read error: a much larger clone is one base away. This CDR3 fails to terminate in the conserved phenylalanine or tryptophan, so it likely reflects a read error. The J gene is TRBJ1-1, the V gene TRBV28; 7 bases are shared with TRBD1. Germline values: CDR1 MDHEN, CDR2 SYDVKM. V was pared by 6 bases and J by 0 bases, with 10 bases of the junction left unmatched. The CDR3 runs 16 residues. This CDR3 is CASSPGGTKMNTEAFL. CDR3 bases: TGTGCCAGCAGCCCAGGGGGGACAAAGATGAACACTGAAGCTTTCCTT.

V is TRBV27 and J is TRBJ2-2; no reliable D call. V was cut by 7 bases and J by 3 bases, with 15 bases left in between. The CDR3 is 15 residues long. Germline V gene data show CDR1 as MNHEY and CDR2 as SMNVEV (reference sequence). CDR3 nucleotides: TGTGCCAGCACAGTATCGGGTCTTGACACCGGGGAGCTGTTTTTT. Translation gives CASTVSGLDTGELFF.

This clonotype was seen ten or more times. This chain uses TRBV12-3 or TRBV12-4 with TRBJ2-2; D is undetermined. V was shortened by 4 bases and J by 4 bases, with 7 bases between the two germline ends. CDR3 length equals 13 residues. CDR3 in amino acids: CASSWTPTGELFF. CDR3 DNA: TGTGCCAGCAGTTGGACCCCCACCGGGGAGCTGTTTTTT.

The chain couples TRBV29-1 to TRBJ2-1; TRBD2 is a possible D gene (5 bases). The germline V gene has CDR1 SQVTM and CDR2 ANQGSEA. The CDR3 length is 15 residues. V dropped 7 bases and J dropped 0 bases, with 16 bases sitting between them. In DNA form, the CDR3 reads TGCAGCGCTTGGACTCCTTTTGCCTCCTACAATGAGCAGTTCTTC. Its protein is CSAWTPFASYNEQFF.

The chain employs TRBV5-1 and TRBJ1-1; D not certain. The CDR3 consists of 15 residues. Trimming took off 2 bases at V and 0 bases at J, with 11 bases between the two ends. Per germline, CDR1 SGHRS and CDR2 YFSETQ. DNA for the CDR3: TGCGCCAGCAGCTTCCAAGCGGGGATGAACACTGAAGCTTTCTTT. The encoded protein is CASSFQAGMNTEAFF.

This clonotype turned up a few times. The genes are TRBV7-8 and TRBJ1-6; D is ambiguous. Germline V lookup: CDR1 SGHVS, CDR2 FQNEAQ. The CDR3 extends over 15 amino acids. V was pared by 5 bases and J by 4 bases, with 12 bases between. In DNA form, the CDR3 reads TGTGCCAGCAGCACCAGTACAGCTTATAATTCACCCCTCCACTTT. As protein: CASSTSTAYNSPLHF.

This clonotype was picked up many times. This chain links TRBV7-9 with TRBJ2-7; D may match TRBD1 or TRBD2 (5 bases each). V was trimmed by 5 bases and J by 3 bases, leaving 14 bases between them. Germline V gene sequence: CDR1 SEHNR, CDR2 FQNEAQ (reference sequence). The CDR3 covers 14 residues. Here the CDR3 reads CASSASGQVYEQYF. The CDR3 DNA is TGTGCCAGCAGCGCATCGGGGCAGGTCTACGAGCAGTACTTC.